Presented here are 11 T cell receptor beta chains from one specimen sequenced in a study of cytomegalovirus exposure and HLA in healthy donors. The PCR contained 60 Vbeta and 13 Jbeta primers. The method was immunoSEQ multiplex PCR; TCRdb's version includes in-frame clones alone and lacks a portion of them. The sample records about 120,000 clones, 50% to 75% being singletons. The sample taken for sequencing was PBMCs. All receptors derive from a middle-aged woman in good health and CMV-seropositive.

The rearrangement uses TRBV28 and TRBJ2-7, with 9 nucleotides matching TRBD2. V dropped 6 bases and J dropped 5; count of bases not matched to a gene: 14. Germline loops: CDR1 MDHEN, CDR2 SYDVKM. The CDR3 runs to 16 residues. The CDR3: CASSRLAGSGSHEQYF. The CDR3 bases are TGTGCCAGCAGCCGTCTTGCAGGTAGCGGGAGCCACGAGCAGTACTTC. The full variable domain, completed using reference TRBV28 and TRBJ2-7, is DVKVTQSSRYLVKRTGEKVFLECVQDMDHENMFWYRQDPGLGLRLIYFSYDVKMKEKGDIPEGYSVSREKKERFSLILESASTNQTSMYLCASSRLAGSGSHEQYFGPGTRLTVT.

This chain uses TRBV6-6 with TRBJ1-6, with a weak D call TRBD1 (5 bases). The CDR3 is made up of 15 amino acids. Germline V gives CDR1 MNHNY, CDR2 SVGAGI (reference sequence). V was trimmed by 5 bases and J by 8 bases, leaving 16 bases between them. The CDR3 nucleotides read TGTGCCAGCAGTAACCAAGACAGCGGGGATTCACCCCTCCACTTT. Amino acids: CASSNQDSGDSPLHF.

V is TRBV27 and J is TRBJ2-7; 10 bases match TRBD1. CDR3 size: 13 residues. V shed 8 bases, J shed 5 bases, and the junction held 6 bases outside the gene matches. CDR1 is MNHEY and CDR2 is SMNVEV in the germline V gene (reference sequence). The CDR3 sequence is CASWRDRGHEQYF. CDR3 coding DNA: TGTGCCAGCTGGAGGGACAGGGGTCACGAGCAGTACTTC.

Only a few counts were recorded for this clone. The rearrangement joins TRBV7-2 to TRBJ1-4; D is unclear. Germline lookup yields CDR1 SGHTA and CDR2 FQGNSA. The CDR3 has 15 residues. V lost 1 base, J lost 8 bases, and 14 bases lay in between. In DNA, the CDR3 is TGTGCCAGCAGCTTAGAGCCCCGGAGGGAAGAAAAACTGTTTTTT. Translated, it gives CASSLEPRREEKLFF.

This clone was counted a few times. The chain is built from TRBV5-6 and TRBJ1-2; no firm D call. Germline CDR1 and CDR2: SGHDT and YYEEEE. The CDR3 totals 15 residues. Deletions cut 0 bases from V and 4 bases from J, with 13 bases between. CDR3 amino acids: CASSLEQLNSYGYTF. The CDR3 nucleotides are TGTGCCAGCAGCTTGGAACAGCTAAACTCCTATGGCTACACCTTC.

The CDR3 loop reads CASSYSTGEVTFF. The CDR3 DNA follows: TGTGCCAGCAGTTACTCCACAGGGGAGGTAACTTTCTTT. The J gene is TRBJ1-1, the V gene TRBV6-5, with TRBD1 identical over 7 bases. Germline CDR1 MNHEY, CDR2 SVGAGI. This CDR3 has 13 amino acids. J lost 12 bases, V lost 0 bases, and 7 bases had no gene match.

The J gene is TRBJ2-3, the V gene TRBV9, with TRBD2 matching over 9 bases. CDR3 length equals 14 residues. After removal of 4 bases from V and 6 bases from J, the junction contained 6 bases not matched to a gene. Germline V gene lookup returns CDR1 SGDLS and CDR2 YYNGEE. The CDR3 loop is CASSRAGGADTQYF. In DNA form, the CDR3 reads TGTGCCAGCAGCAGGGCGGGGGGGGCCGATACGCAGTATTTT. The full variable domain, its missing parts supplied by reference TRBV9 and TRBJ2-3, is DSGVTQTPKHLITATGQRVTLRCSPRSGDLSVYWYQQSLDQGLQFLIQYYNGEERAKGNILERFSAQQFPDLHSELNLSSLELGDSALYFCASSRAGGADTQYFGPGTRLTVL.

This clone showed up just a few times. The chain couples TRBV6-6 to TRBJ1-2; TRBD1 aligns across 7 bases. This CDR3 is built from 15 residues. V shed 2 bases, J shed 4 bases, and the junction held 7 bases outside the gene matches. Germline values: CDR1 MNHNY, CDR2 SVGAGI (reference sequence). Here the CDR3 reads CASSYVGTVTYGYTF. In nucleotides, the CDR3 is TGTGCCAGCAGTTACGTAGGGACAGTGACCTATGGCTACACCTTC.

This sequence joins TRBV5-1 and TRBJ2-5; maybe TRBD1 (6 bases). Per the germline V gene, CDR1 is SGHRS and CDR2 is YFSETQ. Trimming stripped 0 bases from V and 4 bases from J, with 7 bases between. The CDR3 length is 13 residues. The CDR3 sequence is CASSLGRGETQYF. CDR3 nucleotide sequence: TGCGCCAGCAGCTTGGGCAGGGGAGAGACCCAGTACTTC.

A single count supports this clone. The rearrangement links TRBV6-5 to TRBJ1-3; the match to TRBD1 covers 8 bases. V shed 4 bases, J shed 3 bases, and the junction held 5 bases outside the gene matches. Germline V gives CDR1 MNHEY, CDR2 SVGAGI. This CDR3 is built from 15 residues. The CDR3 DNA is TGTGCCAGCAGTTCTGACAGGGGTTATGGAAACACCATATATTTT. It is translated as CASSSDRGYGNTIYF.

This clone has just a few counts. With only one base between it and a far larger clone, this is likely a read error. The chain is built from TRBV5-1 and TRBJ1-1, with 12 bases fitting TRBD1. This CDR3 is 15 amino acids long. The V gene's germline CDR1 is SGHRS and CDR2 YFSETQ. The ends lost 5 bases at V and 3 bases at J; junction bases unmatched: 5. The chain's CDR3 is CASRGGTGGYTEAFF. Here the CDR3 DNA reads TGCGCCAGCAGAGGGGGGACAGGGGGCTACACTGAAGCTTTCTTT.